The entry below gives a single TCR beta chain sequence along with its context. The antigen is not known. Assay used: immunoSEQ multiplex PCR; TCRdb lists only in-frame clones, some missing. Among around 3,000 clones listed, around three fifths were seen once. The V segment lost 10 bases and the J segment 2 bases; nucleotides outside the gene matches: 1. Germline assignment: CDR1 MNHEY and CDR2 SVGAGI. CDR3 size: 13 residues. The data stem from a study of T cells after posttransplantation cyclophosphamide. Findings and limits, study-wide: TRB clonality was highly associated with recipient CMV seropositivity and reactivation. TRB overlap between skin or GI tissue T cells and blood was limited. Donor-recipient repertoire similarity was low at 1-2 months, rising over year one.

V gene TRBV6-5 combines with J gene TRBJ2-3, with 12 bases that match TRBD2. Sequencing was done on a sample of memory CD8+ T cells sorted from blood. The TCR originated in a woman younger than 45 in good health and a related stem cell transplant donor. The CDR3 loop reads CATSGGATDTQYF. CDR3 bases: TGTGCCACTAGCGGGGGGGCCACAGATACGCAGTATTTT.